These T cell receptor beta chains were read from a single sample in a study of blood T cell repertoires in COVID-19. Generated by immunoSEQ multiplex PCR, the TCRdb table keeps only in-frame clones and is missing some. The table lists 250,000 to 350,000 clones, about 88% of them singletons. The sample comprised peripheral blood. Every receptor here comes from a woman aged 55-70 years with acute or convalescent COVID-19. Each CDR3 is given with its conserved first and last residue. D genes are given only for firm matches. Clone size is given for some rows only: seen once, a few or many times, or a class if the clone is expanded.

size | J | V | D | DNA | CDR3
few | TRBJ1-5 | TRBV6-2/TRBV6-3 | - | TGTGCCAGCAGTCCACTCGACAGGTATAGCAATCAGCCCCAGCATTTT | CASSPLDRYSNQPQHF
- | TRBJ2-5 | TRBV18 | - | TGTGCCAGCTCACCACAGGCAGGGTCCAAGACCCAGTACTTC | CASSPQAGSKTQYF
few | TRBJ1-1 | TRBV7-3 | - | TGTGCCAGCAGCTTAACCCCCGGGGGGGGAACTGAAGCTTTCTTT | CASSLTPGGGTEAFF
- | TRBJ1-2 | TRBV5-6 | - | TGTGCCAGCAGTAGCTTTGGGTATGGCTACACCTTC | CASSSFGYGYTF
- | TRBJ1-5 | TRBV7-6 | - | TGTGCCAGCAGCTTTTCAGCAGGGCAGCCCCAGCATTTT | CASSFSAGQPQHF
- | TRBJ1-1 | TRBV2 | - | TGTGCCAGCAGCGCGACAGTGTGGGAATCTGAAGCTTTCTTT | CASSATVWESEAFF
- | TRBJ1-5 | TRBV18 | - | TGTGCCAGCTCACCTGACATGAATCAGCCCCAGCATTTT | CASSPDMNQPQHF
few | TRBJ1-6 | TRBV2 | TRBD1 | TGTGCCAGCAGTTTTGGGACAGCAAATTCACCCCTCCACTTT | CASSFGTANSPLHF
- | TRBJ1-2 | TRBV19 | - | TGTGCCAGTAGTCCGTCGGGTGACTATGGCTACACCTTC | CASSPSGDYGYTF
- | TRBJ1-5 | TRBV15 | - | TGTGCCACCAGCAGAGAGTTTGGCACCTGGGGGGTCCCTCAGCCCCAGCATTTT | CATSREFGTWGVPQPQHF
- | TRBJ1-1 | TRBV7-9 | - | TGTGCCAGCATCCTGACAGGTGGGTTAAGGAACACTGAAGCTTTCTTT | CASILTGGLRNTEAFF
- | TRBJ2-2 | TRBV28 | TRBD1 | TGTGCCAGCAGTCCCCTGGTACAGGGGTTGGGCACCGGGGAGCTGTTTTTT | CASSPLVQGLGTGELFF
- | TRBJ1-2 | TRBV5-6 | - | TGTGCCAGCAGCTTGGGGGACACTCAGGATGGCTACACCTTC | CASSLGDTQDGYTF
- | TRBJ1-1 | TRBV4-2 | TRBD1 | TGTGCCAGCAGCCACTCCGACAACAGGGGGCGGGAAGCTTTCTTT | CASSHSDNRGREAFF
- | TRBJ2-2 | TRBV5-1 | - | TGCGCCAGCAGCCCACAGGGAAGGACCGGGGAGCTGTTTTTT | CASSPQGRTGELFF
- | TRBJ2-1 | TRBV28 | - | TGTGCCAGCAGTTTATATTCCCAGGGTGGGTACAATGAGCAGTTCTTC | CASSLYSQGGYNEQFF
- | TRBJ1-2 | TRBV4-3 | TRBD1 | TGCGCCAGCAGCCAATTTACCCCAACCCAGGCCGGGACAGGGGTCTATGGCTACACCTTC | CASSQFTPTQAGTGVYGYTF